This T cell receptor (beta chain) appears in the sequencing data of a study of blood T cell repertoires in COVID-19. Study-level information: Samples taken during acute and convalescent COVID-19 were collected in the United States, Italy and Spain. Nucleic acid was either cDNA or gDNA, and it came from T cells, B-cell-depleted T cells, or PBMCs.

This CDR3 is built from 17 residues. Trimming took off 5 bases at V and 3 bases at J, with 17 bases between the two ends. The germline CDR1 and CDR2 sequences are MNHEY and SMNVEV (reference sequence). This clone appeared once. In the source study's methods: Amplifying reference gene primers gave estimates of nucleated cell counts. Clones were read by immunoSEQ multiplex PCR, and TCRdb kept only the in-frame ones, dropping some. V and J calls and clone size are given by that table; D and trimming were obtained from the DNA. This table has 100,000 to 120,000 clones, 75% to 80% appearing once. This chain joins TRBV27 and TRBJ2-6; tentative D call: TRBD2 (7 bases). The receptor's source is a woman older than 75 with active or convalescent COVID-19. The sequencing input was peripheral blood. CDR3 sequence reads: CASSPTRGRDGANVLTF. The DNA of the CDR3 is TGTGCCAGCAGTCCAACGAGGGGGAGGGATGGGGCCAACGTCCTGACTTTC.